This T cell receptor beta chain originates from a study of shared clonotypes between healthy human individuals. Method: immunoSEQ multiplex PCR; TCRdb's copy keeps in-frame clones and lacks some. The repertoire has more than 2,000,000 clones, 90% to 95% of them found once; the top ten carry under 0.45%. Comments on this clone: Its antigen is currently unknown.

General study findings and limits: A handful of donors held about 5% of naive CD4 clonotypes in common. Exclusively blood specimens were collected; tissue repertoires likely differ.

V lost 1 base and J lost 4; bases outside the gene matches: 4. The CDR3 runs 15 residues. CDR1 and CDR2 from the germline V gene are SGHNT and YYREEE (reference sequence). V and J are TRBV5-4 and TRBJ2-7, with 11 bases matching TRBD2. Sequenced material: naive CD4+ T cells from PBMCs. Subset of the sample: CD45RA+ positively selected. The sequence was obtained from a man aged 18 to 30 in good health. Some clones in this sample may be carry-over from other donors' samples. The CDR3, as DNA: TGTGCCAGCAGCTTGTCACTAGCGGGAGAGTACGAGCAGTACTTC. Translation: CASSLSLAGEYEQYF.